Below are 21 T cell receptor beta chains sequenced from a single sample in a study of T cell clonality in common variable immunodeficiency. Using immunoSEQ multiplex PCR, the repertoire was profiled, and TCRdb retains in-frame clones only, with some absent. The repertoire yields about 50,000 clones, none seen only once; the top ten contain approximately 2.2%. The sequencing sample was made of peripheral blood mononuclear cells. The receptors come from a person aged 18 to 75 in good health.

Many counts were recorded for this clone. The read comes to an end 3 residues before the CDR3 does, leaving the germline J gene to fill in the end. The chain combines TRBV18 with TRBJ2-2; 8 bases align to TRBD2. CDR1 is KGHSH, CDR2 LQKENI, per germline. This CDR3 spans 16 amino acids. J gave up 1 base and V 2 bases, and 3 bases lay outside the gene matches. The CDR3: CASSPAGGVNTGELFF. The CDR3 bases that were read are TGTGCCAGCTCACCAGCGGGGGGCGTGAACACCGGGGAG.

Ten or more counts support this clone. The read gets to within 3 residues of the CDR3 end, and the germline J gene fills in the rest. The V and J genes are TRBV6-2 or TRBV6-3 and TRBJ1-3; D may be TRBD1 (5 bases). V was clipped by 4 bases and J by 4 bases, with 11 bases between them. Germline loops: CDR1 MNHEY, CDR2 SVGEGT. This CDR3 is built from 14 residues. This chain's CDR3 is CASSWWRGGNTIYF. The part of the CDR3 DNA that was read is TGTGCCAGCAGTTGGTGGAGGGGAGGAAACACC.

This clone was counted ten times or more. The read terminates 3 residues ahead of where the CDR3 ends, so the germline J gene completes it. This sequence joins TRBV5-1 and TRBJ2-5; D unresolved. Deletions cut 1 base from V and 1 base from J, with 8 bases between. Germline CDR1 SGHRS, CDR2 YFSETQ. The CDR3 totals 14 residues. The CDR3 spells CASSLLTSQETQYF. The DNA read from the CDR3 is TGCGCCAGCAGCTTGCTGACATCCCAAGAGACC.

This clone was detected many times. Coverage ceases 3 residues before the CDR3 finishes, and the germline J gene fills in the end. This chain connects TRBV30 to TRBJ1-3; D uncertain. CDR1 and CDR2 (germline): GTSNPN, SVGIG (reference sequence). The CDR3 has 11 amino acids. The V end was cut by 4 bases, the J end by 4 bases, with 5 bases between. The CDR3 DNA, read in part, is TGTGCCTGGAAATCAGGAAACACC. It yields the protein CAWKSGNT. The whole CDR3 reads CAWKSGNTIYF.

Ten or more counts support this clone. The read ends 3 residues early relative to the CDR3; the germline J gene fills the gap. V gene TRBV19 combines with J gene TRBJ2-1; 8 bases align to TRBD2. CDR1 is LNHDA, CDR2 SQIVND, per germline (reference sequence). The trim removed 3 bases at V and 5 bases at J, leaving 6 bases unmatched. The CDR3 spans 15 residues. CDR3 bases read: TGTGCCAGTAGTATCGAAGCGGGAGTTGACAATGAG. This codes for CASSIEAGVDNE. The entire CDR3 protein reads CASSIEAGVDNEQFF.

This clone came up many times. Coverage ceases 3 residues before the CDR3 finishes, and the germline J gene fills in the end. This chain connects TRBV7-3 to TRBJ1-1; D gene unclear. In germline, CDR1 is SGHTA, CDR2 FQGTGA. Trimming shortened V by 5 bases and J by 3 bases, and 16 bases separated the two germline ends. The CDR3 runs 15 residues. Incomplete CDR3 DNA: TGTGCCAGCAGCCAAGGTGCGGGCAGAGACACTGAA. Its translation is CASSQGAGRDTE. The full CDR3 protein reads CASSQGAGRDTEAFF.

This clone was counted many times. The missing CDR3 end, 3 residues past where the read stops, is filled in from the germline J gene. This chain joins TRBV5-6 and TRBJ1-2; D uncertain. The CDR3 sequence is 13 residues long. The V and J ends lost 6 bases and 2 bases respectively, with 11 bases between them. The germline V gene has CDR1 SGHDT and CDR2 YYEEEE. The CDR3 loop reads CASTQAGNYGYTF. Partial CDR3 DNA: TGTGCCAGCACCCAGGCGGGAAACTATGGC.

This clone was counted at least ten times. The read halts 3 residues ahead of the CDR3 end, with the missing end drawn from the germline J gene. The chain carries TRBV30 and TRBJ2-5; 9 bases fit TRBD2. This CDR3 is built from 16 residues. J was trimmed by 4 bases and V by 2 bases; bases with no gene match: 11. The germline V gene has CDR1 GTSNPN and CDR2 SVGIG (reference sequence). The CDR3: CAWSSSGTSSPETQYF. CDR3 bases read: TGTGCCTGGAGTTCATCCGGGACTAGCAGCCCAGAGACC.

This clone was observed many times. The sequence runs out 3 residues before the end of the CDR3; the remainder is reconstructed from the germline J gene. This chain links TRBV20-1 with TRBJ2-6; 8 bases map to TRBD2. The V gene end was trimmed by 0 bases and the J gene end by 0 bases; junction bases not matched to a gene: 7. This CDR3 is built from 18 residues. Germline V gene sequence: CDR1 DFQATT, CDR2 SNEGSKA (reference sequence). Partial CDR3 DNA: TGCAGTGCTAGAGATCGGATAGCGGGGACCTCTGGGGCCAACGTC. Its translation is CSARDRIAGTSGANV. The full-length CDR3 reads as CSARDRIAGTSGANVLTF.

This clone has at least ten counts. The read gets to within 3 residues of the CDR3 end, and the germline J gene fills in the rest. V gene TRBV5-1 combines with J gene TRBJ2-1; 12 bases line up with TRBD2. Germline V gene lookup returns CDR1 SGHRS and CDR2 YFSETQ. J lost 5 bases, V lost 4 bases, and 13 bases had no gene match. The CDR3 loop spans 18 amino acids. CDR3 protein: CASSQNGLAGGQNNEQFF. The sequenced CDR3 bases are TGCGCCAGCAGCCAAAACGGGCTAGCGGGGGGGCAGAACAATGAG.

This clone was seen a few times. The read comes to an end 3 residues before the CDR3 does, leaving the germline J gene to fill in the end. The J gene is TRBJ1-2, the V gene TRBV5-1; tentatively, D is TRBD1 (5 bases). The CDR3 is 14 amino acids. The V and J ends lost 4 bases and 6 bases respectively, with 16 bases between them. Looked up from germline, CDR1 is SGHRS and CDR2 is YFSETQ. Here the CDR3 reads CASSGGGWEHGYTF. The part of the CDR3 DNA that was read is TGCGCCAGCAGCGGGGGGGGATGGGAGCATGGC.

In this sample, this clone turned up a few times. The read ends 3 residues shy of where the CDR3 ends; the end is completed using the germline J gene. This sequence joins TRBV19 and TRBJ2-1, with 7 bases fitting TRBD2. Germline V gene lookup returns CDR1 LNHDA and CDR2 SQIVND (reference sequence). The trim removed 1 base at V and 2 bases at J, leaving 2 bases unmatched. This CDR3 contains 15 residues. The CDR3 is CASSIGGGPYNEQFF. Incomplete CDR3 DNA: TGTGCCAGTAGTATAGGGGGGGGACCCTACAATGAG.

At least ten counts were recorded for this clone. The CDR3 loop is CASKPVDSSYNSPLHF. The DNA read from the CDR3 is TGCGCCAGCAAGCCCGTCGACAGCTCCTATAATTCACCC. The V call is TRBV5-1, the J call TRBJ1-6; a possible D gene is TRBD1 (5 bases). The read comes to an end 3 residues before the CDR3 does, leaving the germline J gene to fill in the end. The ends were cut back, 6 bases at V and 0 bases at J, with 13 bases in the middle. This CDR3 has 16 amino acids. CDR1 SGHRS and CDR2 YFSETQ come from the germline V gene.

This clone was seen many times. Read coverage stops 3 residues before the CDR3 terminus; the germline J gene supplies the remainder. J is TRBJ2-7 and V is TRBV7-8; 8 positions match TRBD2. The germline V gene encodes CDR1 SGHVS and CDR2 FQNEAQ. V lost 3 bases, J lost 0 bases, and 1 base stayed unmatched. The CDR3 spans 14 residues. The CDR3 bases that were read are TGTGCCAGCAGCTTCCTAGCGGGCTCCTACGAG. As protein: CASSFLAGSYE. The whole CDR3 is CASSFLAGSYEQYF.

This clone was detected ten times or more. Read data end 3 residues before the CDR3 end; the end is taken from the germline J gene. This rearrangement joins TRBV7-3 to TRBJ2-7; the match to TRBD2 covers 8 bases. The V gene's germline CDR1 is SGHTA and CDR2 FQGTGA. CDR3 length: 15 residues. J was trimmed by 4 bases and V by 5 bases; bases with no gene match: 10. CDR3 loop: CASSDRGGIWYEQYF. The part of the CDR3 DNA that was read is TGTGCCAGCAGCGACCGCGGGGGGATATGGTACGAG.

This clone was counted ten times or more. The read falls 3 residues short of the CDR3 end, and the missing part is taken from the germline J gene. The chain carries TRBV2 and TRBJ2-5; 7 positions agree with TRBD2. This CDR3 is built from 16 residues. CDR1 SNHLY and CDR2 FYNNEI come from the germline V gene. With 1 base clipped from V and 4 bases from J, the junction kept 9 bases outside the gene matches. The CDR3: CASSEEGLAVGETQYF. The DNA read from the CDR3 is TGTGCCAGCAGTGAAGAGGGGCTAGCGGTAGGAGAGACC.

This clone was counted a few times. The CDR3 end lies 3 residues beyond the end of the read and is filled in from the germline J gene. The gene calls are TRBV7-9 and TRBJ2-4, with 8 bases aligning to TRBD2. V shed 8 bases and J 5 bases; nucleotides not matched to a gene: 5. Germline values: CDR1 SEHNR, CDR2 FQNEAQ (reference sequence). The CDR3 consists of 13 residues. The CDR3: CASRGGRENIQYF. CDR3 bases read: TGTGCCAGCCGGGGGGGCCGGGAAAACATT.

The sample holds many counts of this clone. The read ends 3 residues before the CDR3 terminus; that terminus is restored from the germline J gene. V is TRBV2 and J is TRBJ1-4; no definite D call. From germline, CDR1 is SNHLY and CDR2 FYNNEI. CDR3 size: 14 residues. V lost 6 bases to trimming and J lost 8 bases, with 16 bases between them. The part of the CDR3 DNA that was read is TGTGCCAGCAGAGGAAGGGCAGTGTCGGAAAAA. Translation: CASRGRAVSEK. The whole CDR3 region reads CASRGRAVSEKLFF.

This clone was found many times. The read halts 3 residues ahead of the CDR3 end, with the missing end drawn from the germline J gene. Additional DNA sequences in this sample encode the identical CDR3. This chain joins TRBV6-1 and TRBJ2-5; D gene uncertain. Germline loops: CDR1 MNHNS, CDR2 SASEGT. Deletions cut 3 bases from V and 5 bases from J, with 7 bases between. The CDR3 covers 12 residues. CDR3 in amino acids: CASSDRGETQYF. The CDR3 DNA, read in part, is TGTGCCAGCAGTGACAGAGGCGAGACC.

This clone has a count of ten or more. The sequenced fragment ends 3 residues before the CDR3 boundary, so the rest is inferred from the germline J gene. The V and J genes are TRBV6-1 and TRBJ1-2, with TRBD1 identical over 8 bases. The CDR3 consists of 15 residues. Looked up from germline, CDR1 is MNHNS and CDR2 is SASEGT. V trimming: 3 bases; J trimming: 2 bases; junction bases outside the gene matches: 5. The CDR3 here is CASSDQSGGNYGYTF. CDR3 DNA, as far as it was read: TGTGCCAGCAGTGATCAGTCAGGGGGCAACTATGGC.

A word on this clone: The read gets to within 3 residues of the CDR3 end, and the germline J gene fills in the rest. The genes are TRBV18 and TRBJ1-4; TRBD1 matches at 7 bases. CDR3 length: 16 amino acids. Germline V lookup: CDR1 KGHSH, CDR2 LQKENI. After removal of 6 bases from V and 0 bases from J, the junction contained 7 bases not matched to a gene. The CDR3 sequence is CASSPTGESTNEKLFF. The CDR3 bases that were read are TGTGCCAGCTCGCCTACAGGGGAATCAACTAATGAAAAA.